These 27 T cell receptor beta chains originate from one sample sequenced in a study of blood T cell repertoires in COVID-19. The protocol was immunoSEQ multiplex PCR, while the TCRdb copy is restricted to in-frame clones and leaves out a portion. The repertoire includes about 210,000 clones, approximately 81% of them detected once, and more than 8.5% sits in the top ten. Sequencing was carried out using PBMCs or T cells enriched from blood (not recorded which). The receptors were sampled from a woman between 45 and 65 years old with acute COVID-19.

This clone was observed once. CDR3 DNA sequence: TGTGCCAGCAGCTTGAGAGGAGCGAATTCACCCCTCCACTTT. Translated, it gives CASSLRGANSPLHF. The chain couples TRBV13 to TRBJ1-6, with no clear D. CDR3 length: 14 residues. Germline V gene lookup returns CDR1 PRHDT and CDR2 FYEKMQ (reference sequence). V lost 3 bases and J 7 bases, leaving 10 bases between the germline ends.

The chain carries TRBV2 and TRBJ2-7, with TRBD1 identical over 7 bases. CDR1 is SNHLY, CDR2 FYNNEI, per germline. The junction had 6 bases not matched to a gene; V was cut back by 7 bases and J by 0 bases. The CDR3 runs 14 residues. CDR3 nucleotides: TGTGCCAGCATCGAGACAGGGACCTCCTACGAGCAGTACTTC. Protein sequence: CASIETGTSYEQYF.

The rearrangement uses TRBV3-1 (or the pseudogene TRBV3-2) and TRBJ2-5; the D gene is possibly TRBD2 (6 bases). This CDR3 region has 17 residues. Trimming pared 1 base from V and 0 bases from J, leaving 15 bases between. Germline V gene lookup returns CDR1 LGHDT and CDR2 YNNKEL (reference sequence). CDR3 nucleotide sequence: TGTGCCAGCAGCCAAGGACGGTCTAGCGCAAACCAAGAGACCCAGTACTTC. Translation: CASSQGRSSANQETQYF.

CDR3 DNA: TGTGCCTGGAGTGCCAGGACAACGTTAGGAAACACCATATATTTT. Amino acids: CAWSARTTLGNTIYF. The chain couples TRBV30 to TRBJ1-3; D perhaps matches TRBD1 (5 bases). The CDR3 extends over 15 amino acids. V lost 1 base to trimming and J lost 4 bases, with 14 bases between them. Germline CDR1 is GTSNPN and CDR2 is SVGIG (reference sequence).

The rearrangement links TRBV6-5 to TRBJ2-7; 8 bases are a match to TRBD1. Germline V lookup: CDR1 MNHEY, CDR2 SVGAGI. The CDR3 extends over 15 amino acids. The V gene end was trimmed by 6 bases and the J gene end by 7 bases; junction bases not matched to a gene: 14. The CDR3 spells CASRQTPGQGREQYF. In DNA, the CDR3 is TGTGCCAGCAGACAAACTCCAGGACAGGGTCGAGAGCAGTACTTC.

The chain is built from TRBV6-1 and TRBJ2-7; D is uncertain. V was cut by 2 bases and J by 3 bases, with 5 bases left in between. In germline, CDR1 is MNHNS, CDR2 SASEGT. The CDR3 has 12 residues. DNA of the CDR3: TGTGCCAGCAGTGAACGGAGCTACGAGCAGTACTTC. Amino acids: CASSERSYEQYF.

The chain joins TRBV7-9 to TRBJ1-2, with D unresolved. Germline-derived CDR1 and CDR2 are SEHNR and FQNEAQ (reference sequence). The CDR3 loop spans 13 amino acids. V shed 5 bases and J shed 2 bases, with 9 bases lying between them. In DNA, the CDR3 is TGTGCCAGCAGCCCAACAGCAAACTATGGCTACACCTTC. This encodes CASSPTANYGYTF.

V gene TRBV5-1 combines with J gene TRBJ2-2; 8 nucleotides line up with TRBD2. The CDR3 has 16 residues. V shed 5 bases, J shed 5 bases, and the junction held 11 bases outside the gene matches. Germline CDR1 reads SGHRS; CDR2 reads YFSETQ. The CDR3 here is CASSLKAGEGTGELFF. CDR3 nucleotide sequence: TGCGCCAGCAGTCTTAAAGCGGGAGAGGGTACCGGGGAGCTGTTTTTT.

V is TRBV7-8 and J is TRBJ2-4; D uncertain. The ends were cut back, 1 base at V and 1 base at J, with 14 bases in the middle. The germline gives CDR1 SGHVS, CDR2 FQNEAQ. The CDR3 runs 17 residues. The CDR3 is CASSLDTQTMAKNIQYF. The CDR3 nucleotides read TGTGCCAGCAGCTTAGATACACAGACAATGGCCAAAAACATTCAGTACTTC.

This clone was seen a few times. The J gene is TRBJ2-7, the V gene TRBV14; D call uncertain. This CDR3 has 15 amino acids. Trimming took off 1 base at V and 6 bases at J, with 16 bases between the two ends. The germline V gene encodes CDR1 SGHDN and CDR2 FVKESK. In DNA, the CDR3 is TGTGCCAGCAGCCAAGTTCAGGCCGGATCCGGCGAGCAGTACTTC. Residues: CASSQVQAGSGEQYF.

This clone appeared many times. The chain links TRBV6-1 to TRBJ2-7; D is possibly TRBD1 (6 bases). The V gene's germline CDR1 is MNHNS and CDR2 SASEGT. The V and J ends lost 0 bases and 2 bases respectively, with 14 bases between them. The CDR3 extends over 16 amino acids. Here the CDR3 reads CASSEAGWGQAYEQYF. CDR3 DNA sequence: TGTGCCAGCAGTGAAGCCGGGTGGGGGCAGGCCTACGAGCAGTACTTC.

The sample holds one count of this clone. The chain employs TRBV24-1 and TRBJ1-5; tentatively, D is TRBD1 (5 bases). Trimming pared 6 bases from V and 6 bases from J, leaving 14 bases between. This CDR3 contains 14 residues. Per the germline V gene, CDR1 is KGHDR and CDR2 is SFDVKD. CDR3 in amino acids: CATSNQGSGQPQHF. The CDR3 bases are TGTGCCACCAGTAATCAGGGTAGCGGTCAGCCCCAGCATTTT.

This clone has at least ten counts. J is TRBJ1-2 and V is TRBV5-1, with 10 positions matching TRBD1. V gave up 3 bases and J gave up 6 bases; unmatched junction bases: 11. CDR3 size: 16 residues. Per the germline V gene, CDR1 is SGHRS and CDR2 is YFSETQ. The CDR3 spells CASSSHPGTGVHGYTF. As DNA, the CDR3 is TGCGCCAGCAGCTCCCACCCGGGGACAGGGGTGCATGGCTACACCTTC.

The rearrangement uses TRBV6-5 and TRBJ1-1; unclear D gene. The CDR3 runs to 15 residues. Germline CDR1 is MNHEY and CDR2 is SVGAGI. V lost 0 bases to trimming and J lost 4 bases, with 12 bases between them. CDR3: CASSYSTRETTEAFF. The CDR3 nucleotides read TGTGCCAGCAGTTACTCTACCCGGGAGACCACTGAAGCTTTCTTT.

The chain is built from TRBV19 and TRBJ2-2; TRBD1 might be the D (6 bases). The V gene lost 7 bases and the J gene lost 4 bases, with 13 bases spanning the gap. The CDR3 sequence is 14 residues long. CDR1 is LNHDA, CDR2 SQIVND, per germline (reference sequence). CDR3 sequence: CASKHREVTGELFF. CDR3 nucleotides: TGTGCCAGTAAACACAGGGAAGTCACCGGGGAGCTGTTTTTT.

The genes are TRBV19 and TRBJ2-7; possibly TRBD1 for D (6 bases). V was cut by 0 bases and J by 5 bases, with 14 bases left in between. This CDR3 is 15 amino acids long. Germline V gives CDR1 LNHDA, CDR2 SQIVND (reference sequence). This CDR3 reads CASSIEGRGYDEQYF. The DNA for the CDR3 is TGTGCCAGTAGTATAGAGGGCAGGGGTTATGACGAGCAGTACTTC.

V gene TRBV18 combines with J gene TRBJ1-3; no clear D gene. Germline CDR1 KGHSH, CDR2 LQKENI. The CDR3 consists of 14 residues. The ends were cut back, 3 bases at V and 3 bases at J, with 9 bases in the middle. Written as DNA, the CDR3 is TGTGCCAGCTCACCCAGGAGGGATGGAAACACCATATATTTT. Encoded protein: CASSPRRDGNTIYF.

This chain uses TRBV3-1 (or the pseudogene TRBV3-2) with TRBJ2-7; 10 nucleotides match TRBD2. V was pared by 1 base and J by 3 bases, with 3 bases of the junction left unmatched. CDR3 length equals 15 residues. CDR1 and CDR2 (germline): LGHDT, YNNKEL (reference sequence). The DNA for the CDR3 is TGTGCCAGCAGCCAAGTCGCTAGCGGGGGCTACGAGCAGTACTTC. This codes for CASSQVASGGYEQYF.

The CDR3 protein is CASSMDRGREKLFF. CDR3 bases: TGTGCCAGCAGTATGGACAGGGGAAGAGAAAAACTGTTTTTT. The chain uses TRBV2 and TRBJ1-4; 9 positions match TRBD1. Germline loops: CDR1 SNHLY, CDR2 FYNNEI. The V and J ends lost 5 bases and 8 bases, in that order; junction bases with no gene match: 6. The CDR3 covers 14 residues.

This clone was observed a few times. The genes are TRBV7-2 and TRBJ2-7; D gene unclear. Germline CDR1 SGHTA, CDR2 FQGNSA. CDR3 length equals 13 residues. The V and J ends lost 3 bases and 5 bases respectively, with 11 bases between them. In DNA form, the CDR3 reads TGTGCCAGCAGCTTTGCCAGGCTCGACGAGCAGTACTTC. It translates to CASSFARLDEQYF.

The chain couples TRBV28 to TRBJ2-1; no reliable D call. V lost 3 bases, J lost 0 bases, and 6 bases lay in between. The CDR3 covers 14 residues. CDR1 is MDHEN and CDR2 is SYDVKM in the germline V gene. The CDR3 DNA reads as TGTGCCAGCAGTTTTATTAGCTCCTACAATGAGCAGTTCTTC. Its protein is CASSFISSYNEQFF.

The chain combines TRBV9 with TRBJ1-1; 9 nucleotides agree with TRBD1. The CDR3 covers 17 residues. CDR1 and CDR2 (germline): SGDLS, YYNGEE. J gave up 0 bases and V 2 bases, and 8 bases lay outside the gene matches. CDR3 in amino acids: CASSVGMTGGLNTEAFF. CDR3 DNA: TGTGCCAGCAGCGTGGGGATGACAGGGGGGTTGAACACTGAAGCTTTCTTT.

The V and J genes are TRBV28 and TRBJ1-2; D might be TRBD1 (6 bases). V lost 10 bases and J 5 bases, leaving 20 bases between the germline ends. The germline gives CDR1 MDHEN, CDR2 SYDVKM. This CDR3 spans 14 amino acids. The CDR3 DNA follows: TGTGCCACCTCACAGGGTTCCTGGGGTTATGGCTACACCTTC. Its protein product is CATSQGSWGYGYTF.

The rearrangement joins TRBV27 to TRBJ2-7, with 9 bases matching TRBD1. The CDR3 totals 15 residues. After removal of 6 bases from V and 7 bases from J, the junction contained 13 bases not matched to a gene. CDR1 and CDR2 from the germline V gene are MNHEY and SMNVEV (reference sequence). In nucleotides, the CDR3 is TGTGCCAGCAGAACAACCGGGGGGACAGGGCGAGAGCAGTACTTC. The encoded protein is CASRTTGGTGREQYF.

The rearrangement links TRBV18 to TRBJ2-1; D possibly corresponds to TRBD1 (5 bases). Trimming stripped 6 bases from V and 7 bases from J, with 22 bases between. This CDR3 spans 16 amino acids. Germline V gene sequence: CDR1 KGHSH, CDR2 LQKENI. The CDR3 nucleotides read TGTGCCAGCTCTCCTAATGACAGACTTGCGTTAAATGAGCAGTTCTTC. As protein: CASSPNDRLALNEQFF.

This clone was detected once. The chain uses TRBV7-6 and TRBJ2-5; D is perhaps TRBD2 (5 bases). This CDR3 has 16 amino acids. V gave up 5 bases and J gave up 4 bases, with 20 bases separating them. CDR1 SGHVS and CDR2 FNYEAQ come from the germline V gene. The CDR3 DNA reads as TGTGCCAGCAGCCCGACCGGGATCCTTGCAGGAGAGACCCAGTACTTC. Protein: CASSPTGILAGETQYF.

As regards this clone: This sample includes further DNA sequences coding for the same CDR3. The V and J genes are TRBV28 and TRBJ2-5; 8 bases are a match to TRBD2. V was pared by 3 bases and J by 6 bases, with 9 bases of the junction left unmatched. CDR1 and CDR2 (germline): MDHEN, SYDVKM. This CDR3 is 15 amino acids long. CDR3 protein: CASSFLRGGGQTQYF. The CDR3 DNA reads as TGTGCCAGCAGTTTTCTCCGGGGGGGCGGGCAGACCCAGTACTTC.